This is a list of T cell receptor beta chains from one sample in a study of T cell responses to AZD1222 COVID-19 vaccine. Sequencing was performed with immunoSEQ multiplex PCR; in TCRdb, only in-frame clones are kept and a portion is missing. The repertoire holds 25,000 to 35,000 clones, with roughly nine tenths as singletons. The sequenced sample was peripheral blood, obtained on day 0 of AZD1222 vaccination. The receptors stem from an adult in good health. Each CDR3 is given with its conserved first and last residue. A D gene is named only where the DNA matches it firmly.

D gene,V gene,J gene,CDR3 protein
.,TRBV2,TRBJ2-5,CASSEFGQETQYF
TRBD2,TRBV5-4,TRBJ2-7,CASSLPGTSTAEQYF
TRBD2,TRBV5-8,TRBJ2-2,CASSSGLAGVSPGELFF
.,TRBV14,TRBJ1-4,CASSQANTGYDEKLFF
.,TRBV7-6,TRBJ2-3,CASSLWTPDTDTQYF
.,TRBV27,TRBJ2-7,CASSFGREREQYF
TRBD1,TRBV6-2/TRBV6-3,TRBJ2-1,CASSAGQGPFNEQFF
.,TRBV27,TRBJ1-4,CASSLTGTTNEKLFF
.,TRBV4-1,TRBJ2-5,CASSQDPGQETQYF
.,TRBV5-6,TRBJ1-3,CASSRGLLNSGNTIYF
.,TRBV7-9,TRBJ1-4,CAFTRTGSTNEKLFF
.,TRBV2,TRBJ2-7,CASSLGGAELYEQYF
.,TRBV11-2,TRBJ1-5,CASSLVPPDREYSNQPQHF
.,TRBV19,TRBJ1-4,CASSMGGSFKKLFF
TRBD2,TRBV7-9,TRBJ2-1,CASSLGSGYNEQFF
.,TRBV11-2,TRBJ2-5,CASSWNAGTSQETQYF